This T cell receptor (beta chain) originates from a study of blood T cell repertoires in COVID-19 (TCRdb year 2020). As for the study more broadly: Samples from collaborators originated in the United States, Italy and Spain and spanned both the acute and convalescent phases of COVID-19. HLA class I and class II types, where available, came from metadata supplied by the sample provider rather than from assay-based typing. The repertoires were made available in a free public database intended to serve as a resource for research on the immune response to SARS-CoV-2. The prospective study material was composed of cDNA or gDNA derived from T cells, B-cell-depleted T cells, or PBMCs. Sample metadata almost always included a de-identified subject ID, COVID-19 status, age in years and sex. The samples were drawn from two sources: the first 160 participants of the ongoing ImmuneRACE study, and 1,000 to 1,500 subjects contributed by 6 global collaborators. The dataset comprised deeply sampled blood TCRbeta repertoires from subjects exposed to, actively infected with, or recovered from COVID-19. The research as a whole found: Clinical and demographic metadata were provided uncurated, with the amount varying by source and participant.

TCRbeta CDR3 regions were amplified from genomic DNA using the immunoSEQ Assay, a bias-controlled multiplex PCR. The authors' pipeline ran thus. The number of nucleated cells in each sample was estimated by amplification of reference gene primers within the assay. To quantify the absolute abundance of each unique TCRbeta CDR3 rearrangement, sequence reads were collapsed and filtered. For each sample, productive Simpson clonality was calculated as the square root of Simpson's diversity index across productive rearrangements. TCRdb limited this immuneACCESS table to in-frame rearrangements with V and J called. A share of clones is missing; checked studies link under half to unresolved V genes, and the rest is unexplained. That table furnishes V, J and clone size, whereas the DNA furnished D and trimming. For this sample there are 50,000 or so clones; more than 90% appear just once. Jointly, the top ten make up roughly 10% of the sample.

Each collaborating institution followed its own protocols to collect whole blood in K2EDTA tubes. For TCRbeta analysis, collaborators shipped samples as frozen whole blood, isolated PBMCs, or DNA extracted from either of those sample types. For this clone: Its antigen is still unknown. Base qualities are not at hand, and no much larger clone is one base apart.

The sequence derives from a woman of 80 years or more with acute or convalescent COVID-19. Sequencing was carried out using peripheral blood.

The DNA sequence follows: TGTGCCAGTAGTGTACGGGGGAGTAATCAGCCCCAGCATTTT. Translated, it reads CASSVRGSNQPQHF. The rearrangement combines TRBV19 with TRBJ1-5; a weak D assignment points to TRBD1 (5 bases agree). The CDR3 holds 14 amino acids from the cysteine to the phenylalanine. The DNA shown is the 42-base CDR3, in frame from base 1. At the junction V is shortened by 5 bases and J by 4 bases, with 12 bases in between. The germline V gene (reference sequence) sets CDR1 to LNHDA and CDR2 to SQIVND.